Sequencing of this T cell receptor beta chain was carried out in a study of early T cells in non-severe SARS-CoV-2 infection. This CDR3 comprises 14 residues. Germline V gene data show CDR1 as SQVTM and CDR2 as ANQGSEA. Unmatched junction bases numbered 7, after V lost 1 base and J lost 4 bases. TCRdb itself ran the 5' RACE reads through MiXCR, one entry per CDR3 protein. There are around 50,000 distinct CDR3 sequences in the sample; roughly 4.5% occur only once, and 5.5% to 6.5% lies in the top ten. Sequencing was done on a sample of whole blood. The sequence was collected from an adult who was a healthcare worker with PCR-confirmed SARS-CoV-2 infection or an uninfected control (not recorded which). This chain connects TRBV29-1 to TRBJ2-7; 7 nucleotides match TRBD2. The CDR3 DNA reads TGCAGCGTTGAAGTTGTGGGACTACCTTACGAGCAGTACTTC. It yields the protein CSVEVVGLPYEQYF.